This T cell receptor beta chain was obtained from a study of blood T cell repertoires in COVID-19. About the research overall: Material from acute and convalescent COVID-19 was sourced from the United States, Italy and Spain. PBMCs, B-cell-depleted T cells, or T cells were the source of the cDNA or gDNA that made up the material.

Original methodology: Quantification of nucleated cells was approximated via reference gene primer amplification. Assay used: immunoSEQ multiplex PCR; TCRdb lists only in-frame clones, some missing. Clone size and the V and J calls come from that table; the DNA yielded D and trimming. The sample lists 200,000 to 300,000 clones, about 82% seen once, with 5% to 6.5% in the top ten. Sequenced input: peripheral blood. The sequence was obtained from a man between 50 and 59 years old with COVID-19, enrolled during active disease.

The CDR3 sequence is CASSVVRGEKLFF. In DNA form, the CDR3 reads TGTGCCAGCAGCGTAGTAAGAGGTGAAAAACTGTTTTTT. The chain recombines TRBV9 with TRBJ1-4; no clear D gene. Between the trimmed V and J ends, which lost 0 bases and 7 bases, there was a span of 7 bases. The CDR3 covers 13 residues. Germline values: CDR1 SGDLS, CDR2 YYNGEE.